This TCR beta chain was observed in a study of T-cell reconstitution after alpha-beta-depleted transplantation in children. Study results and limitations: The study reportedly traced alpha-beta T cells about two months after transplant to several hundred expanded graft clones. From surviving recipient T cells and thymic progenitors came the high day-60 TCRbeta diversity observed in some patients.

In its sample, this clonotype was seen many times. The antigen is not known. TCRbeta library construction was performed incorporating unique molecular identifiers. TCRdb used MiXCR to reprocess the PCR reads, holding one entry per CDR3 protein. Altogether 97,000 or so distinct CDR3 sequences are present, around 5.9% being singletons, with the ten largest covering around 5.6%. Germline V lookup: CDR1 ENHRY, CDR2 SYGVKD. This CDR3 contains 12 residues. V lost 3 bases to trimming and J lost 6 bases, with 5 bases between them. The chain couples TRBV10-3 to TRBJ2-2; D not certain. Sequencing used PBMCs, mostly from graft donor cells, obtained 60 days after TCRalphabeta/CD19-depleted stem cell transplant. This TCR came from a female patient aged 2-10 years who had a stem cell transplant for Fanconi anemia, so the T cells may come from the graft donor. CDR3: CAISELAGELFF. CDR3 in DNA: TGTGCCATCAGTGAACTTGCCGGGGAGCTGTTTTTT.